This T cell receptor (beta chain) was recorded in a study of blood T cell repertoires in COVID-19. Study-wide context: The United States, Italy and Spain supplied acute and convalescent COVID-19 samples. PBMCs, B-cell-depleted T cells, or T cells provided the cDNA or gDNA that made up the material.

The ends were cut back, 2 bases at V and 9 bases at J, with 17 bases in the middle. The germline gives CDR1 SNHLY, CDR2 FYNNEI. This CDR3 is built from 15 residues. Source study methods: Reference gene primer amplification in the assay estimated nucleated cell counts. Some clones are missing from TCRdb's copy, which holds only in-frame ones; the method was immunoSEQ multiplex PCR. The V and J calls and clone size were taken over from that table, and D and trimming were inferred from the DNA. The top ten clones hold under 45% of a sample with some 80,000 clones, approximately 82% of them seen once. The receptor's source is a woman in her 70s with acute or convalescent COVID-19. The sequenced material came from peripheral blood. This chain links TRBV2 with TRBJ1-5; D unclear. In DNA form, the CDR3 reads TGTGCCAGCAGTGAATCTCCAGGTGGCTTCGGGCCCCAGCATTTT. The encoded protein is CASSESPGGFGPQHF.